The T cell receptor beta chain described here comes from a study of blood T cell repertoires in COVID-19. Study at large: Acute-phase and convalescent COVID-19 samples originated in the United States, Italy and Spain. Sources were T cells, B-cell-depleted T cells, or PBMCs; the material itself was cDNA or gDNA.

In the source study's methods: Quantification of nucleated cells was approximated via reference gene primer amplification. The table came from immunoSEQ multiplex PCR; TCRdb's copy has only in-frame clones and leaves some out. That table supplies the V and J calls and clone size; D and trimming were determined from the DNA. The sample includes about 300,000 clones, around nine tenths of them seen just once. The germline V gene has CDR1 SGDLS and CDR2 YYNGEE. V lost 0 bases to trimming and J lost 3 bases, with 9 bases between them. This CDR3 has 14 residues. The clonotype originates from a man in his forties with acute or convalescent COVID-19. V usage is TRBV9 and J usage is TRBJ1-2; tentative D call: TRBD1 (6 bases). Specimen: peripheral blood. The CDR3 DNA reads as TGTGCCAGCAGCGTAGATGGACAGTACTATGGCTACACCTTC. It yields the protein CASSVDGQYYGYTF. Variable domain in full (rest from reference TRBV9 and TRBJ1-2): DSGVTQTPKHLITATGQRVTLRCSPRSGDLSVYWYQQSLDQGLQFLIQYYNGEERAKGNILERFSAQQFPDLHSELNLSSLELGDSALYFCASSVDGQYYGYTFGSGTRLTVV.